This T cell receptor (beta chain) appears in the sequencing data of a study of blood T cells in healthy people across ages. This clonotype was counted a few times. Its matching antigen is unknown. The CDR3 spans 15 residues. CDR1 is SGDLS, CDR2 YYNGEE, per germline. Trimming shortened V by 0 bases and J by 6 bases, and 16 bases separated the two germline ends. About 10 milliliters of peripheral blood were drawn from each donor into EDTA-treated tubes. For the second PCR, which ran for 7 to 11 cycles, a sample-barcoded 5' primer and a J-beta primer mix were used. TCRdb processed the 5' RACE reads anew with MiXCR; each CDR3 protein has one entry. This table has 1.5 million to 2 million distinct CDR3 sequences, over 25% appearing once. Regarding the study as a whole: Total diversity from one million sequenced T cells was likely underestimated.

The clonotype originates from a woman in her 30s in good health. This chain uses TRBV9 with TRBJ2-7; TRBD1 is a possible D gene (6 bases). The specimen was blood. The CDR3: CASSVGDNRLLEQYF. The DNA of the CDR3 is TGTGCCAGCAGCGTAGGGGACAACCGTCTACTCGAGCAGTACTTC.